This T cell receptor beta chain was recorded in a study of T cell responses to AZD1222 COVID-19 vaccine. With 0 bases removed from V and 0 bases from J, the gap between germline ends came to 10 bases. CDR1 is LGHNA and CDR2 is YSLEER in the germline V gene. This CDR3 has 16 amino acids. The repertoire was sequenced with immunoSEQ multiplex PCR; TCRdb's copy has only in-frame clones and lacks some. Of 100,000 or so clones in the sample, more than 75% were seen once. The genes are TRBV4-3 and TRBJ2-3; D is perhaps TRBD2 (5 bases). The specimen comprised peripheral blood, sampled on day 0 of MenACWY control vaccination. The sequence came from an adult in good health. CDR3 nucleotide sequence: TGCGCCAGCAGCCAAGACGCAGCGGCTAGCACAGATACGCAGTATTTT. Amino acid sequence: CASSQDAAASTDTQYF.